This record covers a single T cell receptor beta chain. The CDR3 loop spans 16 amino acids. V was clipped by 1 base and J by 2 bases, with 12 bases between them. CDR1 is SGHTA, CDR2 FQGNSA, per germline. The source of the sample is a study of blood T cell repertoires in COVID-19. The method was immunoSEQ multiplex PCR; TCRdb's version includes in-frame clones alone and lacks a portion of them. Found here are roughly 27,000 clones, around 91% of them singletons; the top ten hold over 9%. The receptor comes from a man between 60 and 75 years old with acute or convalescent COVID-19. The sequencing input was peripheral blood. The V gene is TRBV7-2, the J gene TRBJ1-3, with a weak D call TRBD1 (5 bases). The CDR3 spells CASSLGQGGTGNTIYF. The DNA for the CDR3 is TGTGCCAGCAGCTTAGGGCAGGGAGGGACTGGAAACACCATATATTTT. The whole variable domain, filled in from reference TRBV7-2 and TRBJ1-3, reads GAGVSQSPSNKVTEKGKDVELRCDPISGHTALYWYRQSLGQGLEFLIYFQGNSAPDKSGLPSDRFSAERTGGSVSTLTIQRTQQEDSAVYLCASSLGQGGTGNTIYFGEGSWLTVV.